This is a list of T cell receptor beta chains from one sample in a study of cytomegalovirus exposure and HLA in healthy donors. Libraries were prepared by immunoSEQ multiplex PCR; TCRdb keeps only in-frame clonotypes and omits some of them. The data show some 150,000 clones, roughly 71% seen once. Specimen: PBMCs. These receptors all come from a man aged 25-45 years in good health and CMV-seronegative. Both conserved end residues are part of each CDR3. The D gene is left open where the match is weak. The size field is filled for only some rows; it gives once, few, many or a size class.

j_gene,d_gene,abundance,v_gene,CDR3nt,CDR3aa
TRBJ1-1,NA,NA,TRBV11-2,TGTGCCAGCAGCTTATCGCCAGGTCCTAACACTGAAGCTTTCTTT,CASSLSPGPNTEAFF
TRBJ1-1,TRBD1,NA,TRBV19,TGTGCCAGTAGTGGCCCGGACAGGGTAGTTTCTGAAGCTTTCTTT,CASSGPDRVVSEAFF
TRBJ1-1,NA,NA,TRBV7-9,TGTGCCAGCAGCCAGGGGCGGATGAACACTGAAGCTTTCTTT,CASSQGRMNTEAFF
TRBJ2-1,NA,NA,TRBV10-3,TGTGCCATCAGTGATCTTCTCCAACGGGACAATGAGCAGTTCTTC,CAISDLLQRDNEQFF
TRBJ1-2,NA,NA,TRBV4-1,TGCGCCAGCAGATCGGTGGGCAGACCTAACTATGGCTACACCTTC,CASRSVGRPNYGYTF
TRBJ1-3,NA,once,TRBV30,TGTGCCTGGAGTGTACTTGGAAACACCATATATTTT,CAWSVLGNTIYF
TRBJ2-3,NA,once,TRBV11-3,TGTGCCAGCAGCTTTACGGCAGATACGCAGTATTTT,CASSFTADTQYF
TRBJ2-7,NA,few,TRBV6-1,TGTGCCACGGGATCTTTGGCCTCCTACGAGCAGTACTTC,CATGSLASYEQYF
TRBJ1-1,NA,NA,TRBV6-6,TGTGCCAGCAGTTACTCTCCCGGACAGTTTGAAGCTTTCTTT,CASSYSPGQFEAFF
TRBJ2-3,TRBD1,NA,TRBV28,TGTGCCGCGTACAGGGGGATGAGCACAGATACGCAGTATTTT,CAAYRGMSTDTQYF
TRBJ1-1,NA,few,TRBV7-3,TGTGCCAGCAGCTTAACAGGGAGAACAGGGACGGAAGCTTTCTTT,CASSLTGRTGTEAFF
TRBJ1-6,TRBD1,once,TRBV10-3,TGTGCCATCAAGGACAGGGTTGATTCACCCCTCCACTTT,CAIKDRVDSPLHF
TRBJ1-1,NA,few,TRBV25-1,TGTGCCAGCAGTCCCGGGACAGAAGCTTTCTTT,CASSPGTEAFF
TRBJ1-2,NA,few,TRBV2,TGTGCCAGCAGTCCCGAGACGGACGGGGTCTATGGCTACACCTTC,CASSPETDGVYGYTF
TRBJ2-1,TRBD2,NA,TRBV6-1,TGTGCCAGCAGTGAAGCGCCGCCCATCCGGGCGGGACTATTAGTTCATGAGCAGTTCTTC,CASSEAPPIRAGLLVHEQFF
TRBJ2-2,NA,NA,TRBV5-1,TGCGCCAGCACCGGGACCGGACTAAACACCGGGGAGCTGTTTTTT,CASTGTGLNTGELFF
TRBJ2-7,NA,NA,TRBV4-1,TGCGCCAGCAGCCCTTCTCGGACGGGAGAATACGAGCAGTACTTC,CASSPSRTGEYEQYF
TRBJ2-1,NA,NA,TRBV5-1,TGCGCCAGCAGCGCGCAATCTGAAAATGAGCAGTTCTTC,CASSAQSENEQFF
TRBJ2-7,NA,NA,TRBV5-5,TGTGCCAGCAGCTTGATCCCAGGGACAATGGACGAGCAGTACTTC,CASSLIPGTMDEQYF
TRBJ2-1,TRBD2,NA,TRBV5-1,TGCGCCAGCAGCTTGTCGCGACTAGCGGCGGGTGAGCAGTTCTTC,CASSLSRLAAGEQFF
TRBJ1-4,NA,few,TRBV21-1,TGTGCCAGCAGCAAAGCGCTTTTAAAGGAGGGGGCAAATGAAAAACTGTTTTTT,CASSKALLKEGANEKLFF
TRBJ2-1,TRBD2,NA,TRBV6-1,TGTGCCAGCAGTGAAGGGGGACTAGCGGGAGAACGCTACAATGAGCAGTTCTTC,CASSEGGLAGERYNEQFF